What follows are 18 T cell receptor beta chains derived from one specimen sequenced in a study of blood T cell repertoires in COVID-19. Method: immunoSEQ multiplex PCR; TCRdb's copy keeps in-frame clones and lacks some. The sample has hundreds of thousands of clones, 87% seen once. Sequencing input: PBMCs or T cells enriched from blood (not recorded which). The source of these receptors is a woman aged 45-65 years who had recovered from COVID-19.

The genes are TRBV10-3 and TRBJ2-2; 8 bases line up with TRBD1. This CDR3 contains 14 residues. The germline CDR1 and CDR2 sequences are ENHRY and SYGVKD. The ends lost 6 bases at V and 7 bases at J; junction bases unmatched: 7. The CDR3 DNA follows: TGTGCCATCAGAGGACAGGGTGATGGCGGGGAGCTGTTTTTT. It yields the protein CAIRGQGDGGELFF.

The J gene is TRBJ2-3, the V gene TRBV14, with 12 bases that match TRBD2. The CDR3 runs 17 residues. J gave up 4 bases and V 5 bases, and 10 bases lay outside the gene matches. CDR1 SGHDN and CDR2 FVKESK come from the germline V gene. The CDR3 DNA follows: TGTGCCAGCAGCTCCGGACTAGCGGGGTTTCTTGCAGATACGCAGTATTTT. Translated, it gives CASSSGLAGFLADTQYF.

In regard to this clone: The sample carries other DNA sequences with the same CDR3. The chain is built from TRBV7-2 and TRBJ1-1; TRBD1 matches 7 bases. The CDR3 extends over 14 amino acids. Trimming cost V 5 bases and J 4 bases; bases outside gene matches: 7. Germline values: CDR1 SGHTA, CDR2 FQGNSA. The CDR3 protein is CASSPLSGGTEAFF. The CDR3 DNA reads as TGTGCCAGCAGCCCCCTCTCAGGGGGCACTGAAGCTTTCTTT. Full variable domain (missing parts from reference TRBV7-2 and TRBJ1-1): GAGVSQSPSNKVTEKGKDVELRCDPISGHTALYWYRQSLGQGLEFLIYFQGNSAPDKSGLPSDRFSAERTGGSVSTLTIQRTQQEDSAVYLCASSPLSGGTEAFFGQGTRLTVV.

The chain employs TRBV7-9 and TRBJ1-4; D is uncertain. Germline CDR1 reads SEHNR; CDR2 reads FQNEAQ (reference sequence). Trimming removed 2 bases from V and 7 bases from J, with 11 bases in between. The CDR3 is 14 amino acids. Written as DNA, the CDR3 is TGTGCCAGCAGCTTATTGGGTGCGGGTGAAAAACTGTTTTTT. Its translation is CASSLLGAGEKLFF.

DNA for the CDR3: TGTGCCAGCAGCTTGCGGAGGAGCTCCTACGAGCAGTACTTC. This gives the protein CASSLRRSSYEQYF. V gene TRBV5-5 combines with J gene TRBJ2-7; a weak D match, TRBD2 (5 bases). The CDR3 is made up of 14 amino acids. CDR1 is SGHKS and CDR2 is YYEKEE in the germline V gene (reference sequence). V lost 1 base to trimming and J lost 0 bases, with 8 bases between them.

This chain's CDR3 is CASSPGGPFNTEAFF. In nucleotides, the CDR3 is TGTGCCAGCAGCCCGGGGGGACCCTTTAACACTGAAGCTTTCTTT. The chain employs TRBV7-3 and TRBJ1-1, with a tentative D call TRBD1 (5 bases). This CDR3 spans 15 amino acids. The germline V gene has CDR1 SGHTA and CDR2 FQGTGA. V was pared by 5 bases and J by 2 bases, with 15 bases between.

The gene calls are TRBV6-1 and TRBJ2-3; 9 bases are a match to TRBD2. The junction had 6 bases not matched to a gene; V was cut back by 3 bases and J by 2 bases. This CDR3 spans 16 amino acids. Germline V gene data show CDR1 as MNHNS and CDR2 as SASEGT. CDR3 loop: CASSEISGGITDTQYF. The CDR3 nucleotides are TGTGCCAGCAGTGAGATTAGCGGGGGCATCACAGATACGCAGTATTTT.

The rearrangement links TRBV2 to TRBJ1-2, with D maybe TRBD1 (6 bases). The V end was cut by 0 bases, the J end by 0 bases, with 17 bases between. This CDR3 region has 18 residues. The germline gives CDR1 SNHLY, CDR2 FYNNEI. The CDR3 region is CASSEASGVGRTNYGYTF. CDR3 coding DNA: TGTGCCAGCAGTGAAGCTTCAGGGGTTGGTAGAACTAACTATGGCTACACCTTC.

The V and J genes are TRBV4-1 and TRBJ1-2; no firm D call. Trimming pared 2 bases from V and 4 bases from J, leaving 5 bases between. The CDR3 consists of 12 residues. CDR1 is MGHRA and CDR2 is YSYEKL in the germline V gene. The CDR3 DNA reads as TGCGCCAGCAGCCAACCGGGCTATGGCTACACCTTC. Translating gives CASSQPGYGYTF.

This clone was recorded a few times. The J gene is TRBJ1-5, the V gene TRBV28, with D perhaps matching TRBD1 (6 bases). The V gene's germline CDR1 is MDHEN and CDR2 SYDVKM. The CDR3 totals 14 residues. Trimming removed 6 bases from V and 4 bases from J, with 13 bases in between. CDR3 nucleotide sequence: TGTGCCAGCAGCCCCGGGACACTAAATCAGCCCCAGCATTTT. This gives the protein CASSPGTLNQPQHF.

The rearrangement uses TRBV28 and TRBJ2-5; 10 bases match TRBD2. CDR1 is MDHEN, CDR2 SYDVKM, per germline. The ends lost 1 base at V and 1 base at J; junction bases unmatched: 9. The CDR3 runs to 18 residues. This CDR3 is CASSLSLSGGPAQETQYF. The CDR3, as DNA: TGTGCCAGCAGTTTATCCCTTAGCGGGGGGCCCGCCCAAGAGACCCAGTACTTC.

The chain links TRBV2 to TRBJ2-5, with TRBD1 matching over 7 bases. The CDR3 sequence is 15 residues long. Looked up from germline, CDR1 is SNHLY and CDR2 is FYNNEI. V dropped 3 bases and J dropped 9; count of bases not matched to a gene: 13. Here the CDR3 reads CASSDLLGGRGAQYF. In nucleotides, the CDR3 is TGTGCCAGCAGTGACCTCCTAGGGGGCCGGGGCGCCCAGTACTTC.

The rearrangement joins TRBV19 to TRBJ2-3; 7 positions match TRBD1. Germline values: CDR1 LNHDA, CDR2 SQIVND (reference sequence). The V segment lost 3 bases and the J segment 2 bases; nucleotides outside the gene matches: 8. The CDR3 totals 16 residues. CDR3 DNA sequence: TGTGCCAGTAGTATGACAGGGATTAGTTCCACAGATACGCAGTATTTT. Translating gives CASSMTGISSTDTQYF.

The CDR3 DNA reads as TGTGCCAGCTCACCACAACAGGGTGGGCGAGAGACCCAGTACTTC. It codes for CASSPQQGGRETQYF. V gene TRBV18 combines with J gene TRBJ2-5; TRBD1 might be the D (6 bases). The V gene's germline CDR1 is KGHSH and CDR2 LQKENI. The CDR3 covers 15 residues. Trimming removed 1 base from V and 4 bases from J, with 13 bases in between.

This clone has just one count. The chain couples TRBV7-9 to TRBJ1-1; D gene unclear. The CDR3 has 12 residues. V was clipped by 5 bases and J by 4 bases, with 8 bases between them. Germline values: CDR1 SEHNR, CDR2 FQNEAQ (reference sequence). This CDR3 is CASSRGSTEAFF. The CDR3 DNA sequence: TGTGCCAGCAGCCGGGGTAGCACTGAAGCTTTCTTT.

The genes are TRBV18 and TRBJ1-1, with D perhaps matching TRBD1 (6 bases). V lost 4 bases, J lost 6 bases, and 18 bases lay in between. Germline V gene sequence: CDR1 KGHSH, CDR2 LQKENI. This CDR3 spans 15 amino acids. CDR3 loop: CASSRGQIGTSEAFF. DNA for the CDR3: TGTGCCAGCTCACGGGGGCAAATCGGTACTTCTGAAGCTTTCTTT. Based on the CDR3 plus reference TRBV18 and TRBJ1-1, the full variable domain is NAGVMQNPRHLVRRRGQEARLRCSPMKGHSHVYWYRQLPEEGLKFMVYLQKENIIDESGMPKERFSAEFPKEGPSILRIQQVVRGDSAAYFCASSRGQIGTSEAFFGQGTRLTVV.

The chain couples TRBV2 to TRBJ2-7; 10 positions match TRBD1. The CDR3 runs 12 residues. CDR1 is SNHLY, CDR2 FYNNEI, per germline. DNA for the CDR3: TGTGCGGAAGGGACAGGGGTGGACGAGCAGTACTTC. It codes for CAEGTGVDEQYF.

V is TRBV30 and J is TRBJ1-6; D is ambiguous. Germline V gene data show CDR1 as GTSNPN and CDR2 as SVGIG (reference sequence). V shed 0 bases and J shed 7 bases, with 10 bases lying between them. The CDR3 spans 14 residues. This CDR3 is CAWSVRAANSPLHF. In DNA form, the CDR3 reads TGTGCCTGGAGTGTACGAGCTGCAAATTCACCCCTCCACTTT.